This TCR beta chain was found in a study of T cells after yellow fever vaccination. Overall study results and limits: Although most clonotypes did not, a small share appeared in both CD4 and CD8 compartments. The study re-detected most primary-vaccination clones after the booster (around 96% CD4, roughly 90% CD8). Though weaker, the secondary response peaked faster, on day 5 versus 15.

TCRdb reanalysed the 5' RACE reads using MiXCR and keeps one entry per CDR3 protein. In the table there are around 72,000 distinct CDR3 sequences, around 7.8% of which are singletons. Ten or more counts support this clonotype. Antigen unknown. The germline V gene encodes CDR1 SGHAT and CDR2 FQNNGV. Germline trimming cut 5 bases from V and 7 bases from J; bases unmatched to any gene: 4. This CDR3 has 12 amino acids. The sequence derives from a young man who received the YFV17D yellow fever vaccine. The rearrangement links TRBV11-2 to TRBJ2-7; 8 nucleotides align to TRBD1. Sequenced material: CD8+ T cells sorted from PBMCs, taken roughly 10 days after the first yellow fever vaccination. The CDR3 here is CASSRTGWEQYF. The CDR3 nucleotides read TGTGCCAGCAGCCGGACAGGGTGGGAGCAGTACTTC. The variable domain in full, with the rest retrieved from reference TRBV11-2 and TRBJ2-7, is EAGVAQSPRYKIIEKRQSVAFWCNPISGHATLYWYQQILGQGPKLLIQFQNNGVVDDSQLPKDRFSAERLKGVDSTLKIQPAKLEDSAVYLCASSRTGWEQYFGPGTRLTVT.